Following are 2 T cell receptor beta chains from one sample sequenced in a study of blood T cell repertoires in COVID-19. Clones were read by immunoSEQ multiplex PCR, and TCRdb kept only the in-frame ones, dropping some. Found here are tens of thousands of clones, approximately 80% of them singletons; the top ten hold approximately 20%. Sequenced sample: peripheral blood. The receptor source for this set is a woman aged 45-60 years with acute or convalescent COVID-19.

This clone has only one observation. V gene TRBV19 combines with J gene TRBJ1-5, with D hard to call. The CDR3 runs 15 residues. CDR1 is LNHDA, CDR2 SQIVND, per germline (reference sequence). Between the trimmed V and J ends, which lost 1 base and 3 bases, there was a span of 10 bases. The CDR3: CASSIGQTLNQPQHF. The CDR3 DNA sequence: TGTGCCAGTAGTATAGGCCAGACACTCAATCAGCCCCAGCATTTT.

The rearrangement links TRBV24-1 to TRBJ2-7; possible D gene TRBD1, 6 bases. The CDR3 totals 15 residues. CDR1 KGHDR and CDR2 SFDVKD come from the germline V gene. Trimming took 7 bases from V and 3 from J, leaving 18 bases between them. The CDR3 DNA follows: TGTGCCACCAGCCAGGGGACAAACAAGGGCTACGAGCAGTACTTC. Amino acid sequence: CATSQGTNKGYEQYF.